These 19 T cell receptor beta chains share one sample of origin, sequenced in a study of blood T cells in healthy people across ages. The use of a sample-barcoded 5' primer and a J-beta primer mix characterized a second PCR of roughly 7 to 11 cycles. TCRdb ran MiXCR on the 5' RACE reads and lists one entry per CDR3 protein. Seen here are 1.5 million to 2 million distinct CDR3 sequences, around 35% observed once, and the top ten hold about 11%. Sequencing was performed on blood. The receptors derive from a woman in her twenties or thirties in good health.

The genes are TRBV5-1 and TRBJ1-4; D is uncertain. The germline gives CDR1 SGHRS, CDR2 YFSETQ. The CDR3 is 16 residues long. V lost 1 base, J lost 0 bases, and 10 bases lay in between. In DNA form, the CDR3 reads TGCGCCAGCAGCTTGACGGGGTCTGCAACTAATGAAAAACTGTTTTTT. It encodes CASSLTGSATNEKLFF.

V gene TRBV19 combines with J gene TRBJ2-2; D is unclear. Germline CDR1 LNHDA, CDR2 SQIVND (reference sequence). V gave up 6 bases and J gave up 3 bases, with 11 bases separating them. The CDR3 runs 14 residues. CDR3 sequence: CASRAPSYTGELFF. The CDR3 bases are TGTGCCAGTAGGGCCCCAAGTTACACCGGGGAGCTGTTTTTT.

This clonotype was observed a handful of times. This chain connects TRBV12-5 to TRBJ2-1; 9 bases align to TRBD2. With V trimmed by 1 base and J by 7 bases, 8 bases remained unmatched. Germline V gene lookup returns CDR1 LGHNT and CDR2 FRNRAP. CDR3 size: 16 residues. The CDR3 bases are TGTGCTAGTGGTTTGGCAATAGCGGGAGAGGGAAATGAGCAGTTCTTC. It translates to CASGLAIAGEGNEQFF. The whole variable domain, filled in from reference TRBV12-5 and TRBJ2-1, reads DARVTQTPRHKVTEMGQEVTMRCQPILGHNTVFWYRQTMMQGLELLAYFRNRAPLDDSGMPKDRFSAEMPDATLATLKIQPSEPRDSAVYFCASGLAIAGEGNEQFFGPGTRLTVL.

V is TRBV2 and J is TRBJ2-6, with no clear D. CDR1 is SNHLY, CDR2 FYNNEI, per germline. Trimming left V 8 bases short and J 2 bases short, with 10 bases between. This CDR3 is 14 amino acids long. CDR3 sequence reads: CASWESPGANVLTF. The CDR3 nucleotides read TGTGCCAGCTGGGAATCTCCTGGGGCCAACGTCCTGACTTTC.

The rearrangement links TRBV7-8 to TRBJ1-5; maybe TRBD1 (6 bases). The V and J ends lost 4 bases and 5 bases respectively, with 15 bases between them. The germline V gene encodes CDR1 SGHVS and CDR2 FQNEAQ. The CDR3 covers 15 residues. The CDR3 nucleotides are TGTGCCAGCAGCTCCCTGGAGGGGGTGCATCAGCCCCAGCATTTT. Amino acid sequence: CASSSLEGVHQPQHF.

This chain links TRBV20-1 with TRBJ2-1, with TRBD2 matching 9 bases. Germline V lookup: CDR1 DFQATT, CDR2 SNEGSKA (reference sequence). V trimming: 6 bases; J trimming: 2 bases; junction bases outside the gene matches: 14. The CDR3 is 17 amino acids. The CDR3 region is CSAQGPSSGTTYNEQFF. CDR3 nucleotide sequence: TGCAGTGCCCAAGGCCCCTCTAGCGGGACGACCTACAATGAGCAGTTCTTC.

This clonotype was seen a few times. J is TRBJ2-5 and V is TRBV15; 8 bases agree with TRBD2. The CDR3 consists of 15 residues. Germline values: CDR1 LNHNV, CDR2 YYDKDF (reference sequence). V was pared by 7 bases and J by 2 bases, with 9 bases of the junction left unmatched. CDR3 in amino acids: CATTSQLAAQETQYF. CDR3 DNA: TGTGCCACCACCTCCCAACTAGCGGCACAAGAGACCCAGTACTTC.

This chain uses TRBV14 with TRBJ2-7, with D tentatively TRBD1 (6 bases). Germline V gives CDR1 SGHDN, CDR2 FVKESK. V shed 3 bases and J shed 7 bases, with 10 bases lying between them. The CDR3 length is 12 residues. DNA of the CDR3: TGTGCCAGCAGCCAGAGGGGGAAGGAGCAGTACTTC. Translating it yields CASSQRGKEQYF. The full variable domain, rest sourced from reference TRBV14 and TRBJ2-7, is EAGVTQFPSHSVIEKGQTVTLRCDPISGHDNLYWYRRVMGKEIKFLLHFVKESKQDESGMPNNRFLAERTGGTYSTLKVQPAELEDSGVYFCASSQRGKEQYFGPGTRLTVT.

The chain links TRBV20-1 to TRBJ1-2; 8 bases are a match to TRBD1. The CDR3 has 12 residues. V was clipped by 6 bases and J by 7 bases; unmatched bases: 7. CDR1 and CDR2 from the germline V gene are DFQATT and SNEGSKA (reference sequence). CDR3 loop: CSASTGAGGYTF. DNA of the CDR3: TGCAGTGCCTCGACAGGGGCGGGTGGCTACACCTTC.

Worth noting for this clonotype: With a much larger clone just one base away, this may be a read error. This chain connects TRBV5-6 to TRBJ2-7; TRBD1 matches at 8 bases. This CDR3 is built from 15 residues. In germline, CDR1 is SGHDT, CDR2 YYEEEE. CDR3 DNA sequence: TGTGCCTGCAGTAGAGACAGGGGAGGATCCTACGAGCAGTACTTC. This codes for CACSRDRGGSYEQYF. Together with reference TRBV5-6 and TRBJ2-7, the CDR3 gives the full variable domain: DAGVTQSPTHLIKTRGQQVTLRCSPKSGHDTVSWYQQALGQGPQFIFQYYEEEERQRGNFPDRFSGHQFPNYSSELNVNALLLGDSALYLCACSRDRGGSYEQYFGPGTRLTVT.

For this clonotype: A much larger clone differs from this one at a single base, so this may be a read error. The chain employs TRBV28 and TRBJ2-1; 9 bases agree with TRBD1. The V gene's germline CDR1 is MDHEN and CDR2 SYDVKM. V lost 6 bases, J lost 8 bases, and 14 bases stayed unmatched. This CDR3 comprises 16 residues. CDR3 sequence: CASSLPSGQGVHEQFF. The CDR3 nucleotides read TGTGCCAGCAGCCTCCCCTCGGGACAGGGAGTCCATGAGCAGTTCTTC.

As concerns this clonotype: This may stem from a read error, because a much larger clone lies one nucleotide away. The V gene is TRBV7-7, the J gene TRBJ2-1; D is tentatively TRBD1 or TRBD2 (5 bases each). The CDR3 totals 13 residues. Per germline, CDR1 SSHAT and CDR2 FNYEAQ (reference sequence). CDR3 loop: CAGSAAGTNEQFF. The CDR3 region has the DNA TGTGCCGGCAGCGCGGCAGGGACGAATGAGCAGTTCTTC.

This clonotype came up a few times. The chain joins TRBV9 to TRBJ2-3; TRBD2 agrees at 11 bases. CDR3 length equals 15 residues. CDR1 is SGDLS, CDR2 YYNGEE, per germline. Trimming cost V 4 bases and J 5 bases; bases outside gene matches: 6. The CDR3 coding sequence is TGTGCCAGCAGCCTGATAGCGGGAGGGAGAGATACGCAGTATTTT. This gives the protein CASSLIAGGRDTQYF.

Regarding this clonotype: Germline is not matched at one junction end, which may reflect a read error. The CDR3 nucleotides read TGCGCCGGCAGCCACGGGAAAAGCGAGCAGTACTTC. This translates into CAGSHGKSEQYF. This sequence joins TRBV4-1 and TRBJ2-7, with D possibly matching TRBD2 (5 bases). CDR3 length: 12 amino acids. The germline V gene has CDR1 MGHRA and CDR2 YSYEKL.

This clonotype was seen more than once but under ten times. CDR3 in amino acids: CASSLVASGRTDTQYF. CDR3 in DNA: TGCGCCAGCAGCTTGGTGGCTAGCGGACGCACAGATACGCAGTATTTT. This chain joins TRBV5-1 and TRBJ2-3; TRBD2 agrees at 7 bases. The V and J ends lost 0 bases and 1 base, in that order; junction bases with no gene match: 5. Germline V lookup: CDR1 SGHRS, CDR2 YFSETQ. The length of the CDR3 is 16 residues.

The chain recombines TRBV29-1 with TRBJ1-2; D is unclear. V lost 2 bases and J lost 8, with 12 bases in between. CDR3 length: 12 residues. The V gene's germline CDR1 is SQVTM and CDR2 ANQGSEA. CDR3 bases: TGCAGCGTTGAACCGGTGGTCGCGGGCTACACCTTC. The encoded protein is CSVEPVVAGYTF.

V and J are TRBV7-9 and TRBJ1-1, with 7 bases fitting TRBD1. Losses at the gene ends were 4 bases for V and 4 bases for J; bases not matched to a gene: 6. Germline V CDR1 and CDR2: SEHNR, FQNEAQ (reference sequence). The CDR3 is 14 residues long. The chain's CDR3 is CASSSPTGSTEAFF. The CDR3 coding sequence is TGTGCCAGCAGCTCCCCGACAGGGAGCACTGAAGCTTTCTTT.

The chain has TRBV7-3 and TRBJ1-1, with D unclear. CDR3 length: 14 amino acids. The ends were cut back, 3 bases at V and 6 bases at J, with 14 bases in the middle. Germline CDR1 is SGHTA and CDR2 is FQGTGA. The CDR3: CASSLGRESSEAFF. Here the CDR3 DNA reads TGTGCCAGCAGCTTGGGCAGAGAGTCATCTGAAGCTTTCTTT.

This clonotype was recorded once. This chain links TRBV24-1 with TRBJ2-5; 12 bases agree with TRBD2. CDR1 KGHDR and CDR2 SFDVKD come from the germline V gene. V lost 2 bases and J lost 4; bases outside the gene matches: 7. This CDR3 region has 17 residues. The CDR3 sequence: CATSDSLAGGLRETQYF. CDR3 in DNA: TGTGCCACCAGTGATTCGCTAGCGGGAGGGCTGCGAGAGACCCAGTACTTC.